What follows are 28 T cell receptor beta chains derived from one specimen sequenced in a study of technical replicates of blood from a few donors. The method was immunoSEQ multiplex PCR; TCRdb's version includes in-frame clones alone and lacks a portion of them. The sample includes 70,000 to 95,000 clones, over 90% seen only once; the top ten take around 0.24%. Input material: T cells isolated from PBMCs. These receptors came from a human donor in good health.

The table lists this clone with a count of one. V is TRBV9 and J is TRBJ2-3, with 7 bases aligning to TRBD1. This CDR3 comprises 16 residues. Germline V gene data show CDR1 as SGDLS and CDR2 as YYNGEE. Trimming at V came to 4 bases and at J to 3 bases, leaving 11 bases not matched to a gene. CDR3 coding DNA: TGTGCCAGCAGCCCCCGACAGGGTAGCCGTACAGATACGCAGTATTTT. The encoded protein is CASSPRQGSRTDTQYF. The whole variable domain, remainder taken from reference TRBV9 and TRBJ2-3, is DSGVTQTPKHLITATGQRVTLRCSPRSGDLSVYWYQQSLDQGLQFLIQYYNGEERAKGNILERFSAQQFPDLHSELNLSSLELGDSALYFCASSPRQGSRTDTQYFGPGTRLTVL.

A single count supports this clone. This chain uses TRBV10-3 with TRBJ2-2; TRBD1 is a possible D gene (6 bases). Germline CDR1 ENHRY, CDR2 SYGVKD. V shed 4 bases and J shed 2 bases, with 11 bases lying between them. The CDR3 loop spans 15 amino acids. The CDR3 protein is CAISGDTVNTGELFF. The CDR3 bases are TGTGCCATCAGTGGGGACACGGTCAACACCGGGGAGCTGTTTTTT.

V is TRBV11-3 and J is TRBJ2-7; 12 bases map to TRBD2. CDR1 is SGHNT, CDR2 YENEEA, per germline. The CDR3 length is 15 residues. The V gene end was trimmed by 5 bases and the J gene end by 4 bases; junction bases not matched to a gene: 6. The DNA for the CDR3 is TGTGCCAGCAGCCGACTAGCGGGGGCGATTTACGAGCAGTACTTC. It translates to CASSRLAGAIYEQYF.

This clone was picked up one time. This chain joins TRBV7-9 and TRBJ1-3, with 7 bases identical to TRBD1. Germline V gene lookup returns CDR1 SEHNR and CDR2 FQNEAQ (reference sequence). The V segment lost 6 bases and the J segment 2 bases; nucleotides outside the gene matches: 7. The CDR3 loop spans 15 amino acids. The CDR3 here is CASRSPRGPGNTIYF. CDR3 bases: TGTGCCAGCAGGTCTCCTAGGGGGCCTGGAAACACCATATATTTT.

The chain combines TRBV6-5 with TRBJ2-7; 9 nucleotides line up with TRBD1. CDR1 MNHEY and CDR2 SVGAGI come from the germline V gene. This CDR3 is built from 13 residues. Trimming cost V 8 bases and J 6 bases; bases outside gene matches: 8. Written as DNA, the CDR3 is TGTGCCAGCGCACAGGGGGCTTCCCCCGAGCAGTACTTC. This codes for CASAQGASPEQYF.

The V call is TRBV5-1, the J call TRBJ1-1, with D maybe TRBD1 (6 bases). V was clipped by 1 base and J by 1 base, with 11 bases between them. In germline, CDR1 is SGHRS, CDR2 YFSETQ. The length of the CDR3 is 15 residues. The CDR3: CASSLYGRGNTEAFF. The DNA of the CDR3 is TGCGCCAGCAGCTTGTACGGCAGGGGGAACACTGAAGCTTTCTTT. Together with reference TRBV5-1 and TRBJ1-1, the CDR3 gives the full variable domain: KAGVTQTPRYLIKTRGQQVTLSCSPISGHRSVSWYQQTPGQGLQFLFEYFSETQRNKGNFPGRFSGRQFSNSRSEMNVSTLELGDSALYLCASSLYGRGNTEAFFGQGTRLTVV.

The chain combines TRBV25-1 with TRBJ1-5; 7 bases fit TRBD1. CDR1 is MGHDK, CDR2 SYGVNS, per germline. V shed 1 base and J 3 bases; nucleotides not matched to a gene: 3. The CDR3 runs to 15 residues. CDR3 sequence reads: CASSEWDSHNQPQHF. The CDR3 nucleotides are TGTGCCAGCAGTGAATGGGACAGCCACAATCAGCCCCAGCATTTT. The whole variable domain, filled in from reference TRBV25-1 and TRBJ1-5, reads EADIYQTPRYLVIGTGKKITLECSQTMGHDKMYWYQQDPGMELHLIHYSYGVNSTEKGDLSSESTVSRIRTEHFPLTLESARPSHTSQYLCASSEWDSHNQPQHFGDGTRLSIL.

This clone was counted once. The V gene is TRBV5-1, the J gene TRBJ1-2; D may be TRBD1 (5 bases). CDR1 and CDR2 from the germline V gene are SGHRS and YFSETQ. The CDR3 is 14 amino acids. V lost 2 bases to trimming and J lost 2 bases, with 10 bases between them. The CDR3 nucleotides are TGCGCCAGCAGCTTCGGCAGGACAAACTATGGCTACACCTTC. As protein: CASSFGRTNYGYTF.

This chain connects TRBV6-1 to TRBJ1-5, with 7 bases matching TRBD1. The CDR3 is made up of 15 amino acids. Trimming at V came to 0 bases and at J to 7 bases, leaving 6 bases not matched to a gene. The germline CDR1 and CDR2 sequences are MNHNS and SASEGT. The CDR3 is CASSEARQGGQPQHF. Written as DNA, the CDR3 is TGTGCCAGCAGTGAAGCGCGACAGGGTGGACAGCCCCAGCATTTT.

The CDR3 DNA follows: TGTGCCAGCTCAAGAACCGGGGGACTAGCGGAAAACAATGAGCAGTTCTTC. Translation: CASSRTGGLAENNEQFF. The rearrangement joins TRBV18 to TRBJ2-1; 11 bases match TRBD2. This CDR3 comprises 17 residues. CDR1 KGHSH and CDR2 LQKENI come from the germline V gene. Trimming at V came to 5 bases and at J to 5 bases, leaving 11 bases not matched to a gene.

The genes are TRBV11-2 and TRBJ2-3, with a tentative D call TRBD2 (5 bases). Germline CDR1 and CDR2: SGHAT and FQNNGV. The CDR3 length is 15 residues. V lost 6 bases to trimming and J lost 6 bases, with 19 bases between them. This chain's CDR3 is CASSSIGNRVDTQYF. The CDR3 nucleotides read TGTGCCAGCAGTTCGATCGGGAATCGGGTTGATACGCAGTATTTT.

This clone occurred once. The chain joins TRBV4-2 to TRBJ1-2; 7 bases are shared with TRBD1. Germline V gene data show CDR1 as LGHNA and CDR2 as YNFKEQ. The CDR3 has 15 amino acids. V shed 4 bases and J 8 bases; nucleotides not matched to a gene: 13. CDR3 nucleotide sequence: TGTGCCAGCAGCCGCCTAGACAGGGCGGGGGGGGGCTACACCTTC. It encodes CASSRLDRAGGGYTF.

CDR3 DNA sequence: TGTGCCACCAACCTAGCGAATGCGAACACCGGGGAGCTGTTTTTT. It translates to CATNLANANTGELFF. The rearrangement uses TRBV6-1 and TRBJ2-2, with D possibly TRBD2 on 6 matching bases. CDR1 and CDR2 (germline): MNHNS, SASEGT. The CDR3 sequence is 15 residues long. The V and J ends lost 10 bases and 0 bases respectively, with 15 bases between them.

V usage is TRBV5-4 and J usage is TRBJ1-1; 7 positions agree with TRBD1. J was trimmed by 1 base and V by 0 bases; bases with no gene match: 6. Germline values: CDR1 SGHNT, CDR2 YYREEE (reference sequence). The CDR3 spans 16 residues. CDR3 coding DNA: TGTGCCAGCAGCTTGGGTGGACAGGTATCGAACACTGAAGCTTTCTTT. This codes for CASSLGGQVSNTEAFF.

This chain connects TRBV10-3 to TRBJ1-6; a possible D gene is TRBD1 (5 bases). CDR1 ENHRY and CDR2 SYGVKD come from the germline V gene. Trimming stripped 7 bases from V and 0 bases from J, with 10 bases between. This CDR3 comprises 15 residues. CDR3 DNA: TGTGCCATCACGAGACAGCTCTCCTATAATTCACCCCTCCACTTT. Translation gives CAITRQLSYNSPLHF.

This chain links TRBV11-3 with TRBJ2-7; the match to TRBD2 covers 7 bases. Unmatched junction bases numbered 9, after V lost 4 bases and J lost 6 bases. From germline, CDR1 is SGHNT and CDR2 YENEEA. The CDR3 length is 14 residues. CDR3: CASSSSPGGREQYF. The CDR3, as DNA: TGTGCCAGCAGCTCTTCTCCGGGGGGTCGCGAGCAGTACTTC.

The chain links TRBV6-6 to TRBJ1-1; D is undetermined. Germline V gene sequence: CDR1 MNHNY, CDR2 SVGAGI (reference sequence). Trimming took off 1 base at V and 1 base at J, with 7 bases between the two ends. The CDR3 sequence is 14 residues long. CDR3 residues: CASSYLGPNTEAFF. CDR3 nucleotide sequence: TGTGCCAGCAGTTACTTGGGCCCGAACACTGAAGCTTTCTTT.

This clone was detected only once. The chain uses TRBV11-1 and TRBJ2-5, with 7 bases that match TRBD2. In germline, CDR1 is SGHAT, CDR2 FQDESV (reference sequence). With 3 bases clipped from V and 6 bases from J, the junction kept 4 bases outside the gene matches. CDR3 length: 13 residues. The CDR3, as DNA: TGTGCCAGCAGCTTGGGGAGGGAAAAGACCCAGTACTTC. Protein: CASSLGREKTQYF.

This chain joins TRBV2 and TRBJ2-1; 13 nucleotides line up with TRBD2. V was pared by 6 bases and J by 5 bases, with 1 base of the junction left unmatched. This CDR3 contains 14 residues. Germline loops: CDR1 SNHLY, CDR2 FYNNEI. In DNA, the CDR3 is TGTGCCAGCAGGGGGACTAGCGGGAACAATGAGCAGTTCTTC. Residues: CASRGTSGNNEQFF.

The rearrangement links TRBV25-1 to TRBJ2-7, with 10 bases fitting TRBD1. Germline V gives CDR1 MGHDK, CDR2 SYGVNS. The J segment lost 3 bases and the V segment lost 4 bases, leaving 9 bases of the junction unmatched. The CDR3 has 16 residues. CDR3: CASSVLFGTGDYEQYF. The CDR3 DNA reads TGTGCCAGCAGTGTTCTCTTCGGGACAGGGGACTACGAGCAGTACTTC.

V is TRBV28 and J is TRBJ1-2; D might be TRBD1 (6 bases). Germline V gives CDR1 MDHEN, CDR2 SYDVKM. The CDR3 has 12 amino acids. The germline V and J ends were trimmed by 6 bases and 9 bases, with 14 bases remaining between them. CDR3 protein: CASSRGGWSYTF. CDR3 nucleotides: TGTGCCAGCAGCCGAGGGGGTTGGAGCTACACCTTC.

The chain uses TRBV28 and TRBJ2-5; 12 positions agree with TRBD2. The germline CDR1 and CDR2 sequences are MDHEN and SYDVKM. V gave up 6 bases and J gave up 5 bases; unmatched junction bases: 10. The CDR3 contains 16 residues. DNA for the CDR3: TGTGCCAGCAGAGAGCTAGCGGGAGGGCGGCTTGAGACCCAGTACTTC. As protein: CASRELAGGRLETQYF.

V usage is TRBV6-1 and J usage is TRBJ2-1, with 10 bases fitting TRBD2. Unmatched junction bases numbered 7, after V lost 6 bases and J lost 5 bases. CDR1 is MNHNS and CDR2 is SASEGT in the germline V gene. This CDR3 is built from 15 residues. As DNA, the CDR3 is TGTGCCAGCAGATCTGGGACTAGCGTTAACAATGAGCAGTTCTTC. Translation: CASRSGTSVNNEQFF.

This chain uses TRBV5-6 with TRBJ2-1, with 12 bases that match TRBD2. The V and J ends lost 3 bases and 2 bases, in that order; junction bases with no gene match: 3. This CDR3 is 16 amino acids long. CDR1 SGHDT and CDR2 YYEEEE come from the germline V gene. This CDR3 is CASSSGLAGAYNEQFF. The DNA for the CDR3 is TGTGCCAGCAGCTCGGGACTAGCGGGCGCCTACAATGAGCAGTTCTTC. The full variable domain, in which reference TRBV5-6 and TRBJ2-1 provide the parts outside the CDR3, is DAGVTQSPTHLIKTRGQQVTLRCSPKSGHDTVSWYQQALGQGPQFIFQYYEEEERQRGNFPDRFSGHQFPNYSSELNVNALLLGDSALYLCASSSGLAGAYNEQFFGPGTRLTVL.

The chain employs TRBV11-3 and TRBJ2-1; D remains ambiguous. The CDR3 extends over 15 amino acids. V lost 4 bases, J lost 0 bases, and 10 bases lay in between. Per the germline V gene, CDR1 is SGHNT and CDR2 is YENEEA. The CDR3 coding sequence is TGTGCCAGCAGCTCGAAGCAAAGCTCCTACAATGAGCAGTTCTTC. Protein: CASSSKQSSYNEQFF.

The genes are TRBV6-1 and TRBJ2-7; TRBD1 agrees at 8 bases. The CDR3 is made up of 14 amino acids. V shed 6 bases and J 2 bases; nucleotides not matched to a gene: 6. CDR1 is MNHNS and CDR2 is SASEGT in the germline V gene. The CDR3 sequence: CASRAGTGTYEQYF. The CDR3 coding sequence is TGTGCCAGCAGGGCCGGGACAGGAACCTACGAGCAGTACTTC.

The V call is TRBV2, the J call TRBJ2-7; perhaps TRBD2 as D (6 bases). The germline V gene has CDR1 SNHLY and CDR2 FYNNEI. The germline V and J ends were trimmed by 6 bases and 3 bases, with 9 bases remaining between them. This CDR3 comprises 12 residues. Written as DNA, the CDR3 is TGTGCCAGCAGCTGGGGACTCTACGAGCAGTACTTC. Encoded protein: CASSWGLYEQYF.

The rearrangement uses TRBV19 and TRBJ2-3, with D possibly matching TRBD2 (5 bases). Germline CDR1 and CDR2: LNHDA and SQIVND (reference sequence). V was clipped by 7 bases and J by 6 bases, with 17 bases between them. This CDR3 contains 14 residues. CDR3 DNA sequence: TGTGCCAGTACTCCCGGGATCACCGGGGATACGCAGTATTTT. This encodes CASTPGITGDTQYF.